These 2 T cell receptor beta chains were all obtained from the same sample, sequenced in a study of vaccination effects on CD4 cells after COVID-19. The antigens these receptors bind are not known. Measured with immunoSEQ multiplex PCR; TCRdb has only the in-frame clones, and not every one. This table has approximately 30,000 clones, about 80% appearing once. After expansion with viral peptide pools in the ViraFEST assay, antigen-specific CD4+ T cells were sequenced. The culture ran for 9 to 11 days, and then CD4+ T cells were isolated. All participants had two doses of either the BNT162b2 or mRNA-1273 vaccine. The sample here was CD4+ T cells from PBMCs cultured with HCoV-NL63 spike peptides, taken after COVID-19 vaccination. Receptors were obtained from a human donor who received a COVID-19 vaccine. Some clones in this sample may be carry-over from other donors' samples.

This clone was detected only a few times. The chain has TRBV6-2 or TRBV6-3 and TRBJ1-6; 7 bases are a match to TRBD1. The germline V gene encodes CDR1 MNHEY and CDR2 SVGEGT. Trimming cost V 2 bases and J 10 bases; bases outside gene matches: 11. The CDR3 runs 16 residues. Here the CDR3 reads CASSYPTQGFRSPLHF. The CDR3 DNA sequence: TGTGCCAGCAGTTACCCCACACAGGGGTTTCGGTCACCCCTCCACTTT.

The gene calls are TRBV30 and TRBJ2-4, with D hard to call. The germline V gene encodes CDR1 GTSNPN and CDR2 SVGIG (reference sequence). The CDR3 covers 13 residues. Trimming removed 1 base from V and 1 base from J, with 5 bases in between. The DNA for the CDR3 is TGTGCCTGGAGTGCGCGTGCCAAAAACATTCAGTACTTC. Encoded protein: CAWSARAKNIQYF.